This TCR beta chain derives from a study of T-cell memory formation after mild COVID-19. Study-level points and caveats: Pre-infection memory held some responding clones, suggesting pre-existing cross-reactive T cells responded. Clones contracting across day 15 to 85 had a balanced CD4/CD8 profile; later expanding clones leaned CD4+.

The germline gives CDR1 MNHEY, CDR2 SMNVEV (reference sequence). The CDR3 spans 14 residues. Trimming removed 5 bases at V and 7 bases at J, with 15 bases between. The sample holds a few counts of this clonotype. Its antigen is not known. One entry per CDR3 protein, called by TCRdb with MiXCR from the 5' RACE reads. The sample shows about 190,000 distinct CDR3 sequences, 10% of them seen only once. This TCR came from a man aged 18 to 29 who had mild COVID-19 (a few samples of this study predate the infection). Cell type and time point are not known. This chain links TRBV27 with TRBJ2-1, with D possibly matching TRBD2 (6 bases). Sequencing was done on a sample of PBMCs or a T cell subset sorted from them (not recorded which). The CDR3 loop is CASSPRRGRNEQFF. The CDR3 coding sequence is TGTGCCAGCAGTCCCCGGAGAGGGAGGAATGAGCAGTTCTTC.